Listed here are 21 T cell receptor beta chains from one sample, sequenced in a study of T cell clonality in common variable immunodeficiency. TCRdb keeps only in-frame clones here, not all; method: immunoSEQ multiplex PCR. This set yields about 81,000 clones and no singletons; the top ten hold 0.8%. Sequencing was carried out using peripheral blood mononuclear cells. These receptors originate from a person aged 18-70 years in good health.

This clone was observed many times. The read finishes 3 residues shy of the CDR3 end, and the germline J gene is used to complete it. The genes are TRBV2 and TRBJ2-7, with D perhaps matching TRBD2 (6 bases). The ends were cut back, 8 bases at V and 3 bases at J, with 11 bases in the middle. CDR1 is SNHLY and CDR2 is FYNNEI in the germline V gene. The CDR3 length is 12 residues. The covered CDR3 bases are TGTGCCAGCGGACTCGGGGGCTACGAG. Its protein is CASGLGGYE. In full, the CDR3 is CASGLGGYEQYF.

This clone was detected many times. The read ends 3 residues early relative to the CDR3; the germline J gene fills the gap. The rearrangement uses TRBV20-1 and TRBJ2-3; D may be TRBD1 (5 bases). This CDR3 spans 16 amino acids. The germline V gene encodes CDR1 DFQATT and CDR2 SNEGSKA (reference sequence). Trimming shortened V by 5 bases and J by 5 bases, and 23 bases separated the two germline ends. CDR3 DNA (partial): TGCAGTGCTGATTTGGGGCTAGAGAACGGAAAAGATACG. Its protein is CSADLGLENGKDT. The entire CDR3 sequence reads CSADLGLENGKDTQYF.

This clone was detected ten times or more. Coverage ceases 3 residues before the CDR3 finishes, and the germline J gene fills in the end. The chain has TRBV6-4 and TRBJ1-2; 9 nucleotides line up with TRBD1. Losses at the gene ends were 3 bases for V and 7 bases for J; bases not matched to a gene: 6. The CDR3 consists of 14 residues. Germline CDR1 is MRHNA and CDR2 is SNTAGT. The CDR3 spells CASSEQGALGGYTF. The sequenced CDR3 bases are TGTGCCAGCAGTGAACAGGGGGCGCTTGGTGGC.

Ten or more counts support this clone. The read is 3 residues too short to cover the CDR3 end, so that end is filled in from the germline J gene. The chain links TRBV7-2 to TRBJ1-1; the match to TRBD1 covers 8 bases. Germline V CDR1 and CDR2: SGHTA, FQGNSA. Losses at the gene ends were 5 bases for V and 1 base for J; bases not matched to a gene: 3. The length of the CDR3 is 14 residues. The CDR3: CASSPQGGNTEAFF. The CDR3 bases that were read are TGTGCCAGCAGCCCACAGGGGGGGAACACTGAA.

This clone was seen repeatedly, ten times or more. The CDR3 extends 3 residues past the end of the read, so its final part is completed from the germline J gene. V is TRBV19 and J is TRBJ2-5; D ambiguous. CDR3 length equals 16 residues. The germline V and J ends were trimmed by 5 bases and 0 bases, with 16 bases remaining between them. Germline V gives CDR1 LNHDA, CDR2 SQIVND (reference sequence). The sequenced CDR3 bases are TGTGCCAGTAGTCCCGAAATCGACACGTACCAAGAGACC. Its translation is CASSPEIDTYQET. The CDR3 reads in full as CASSPEIDTYQETQYF.

The table lists this clone with many counts. The read finishes 3 residues shy of the CDR3 end, and the germline J gene is used to complete it. This chain uses TRBV28 with TRBJ2-1; 7 nucleotides line up with TRBD2. The germline CDR1 and CDR2 sequences are MDHEN and SYDVKM. The trim removed 6 bases at V and 6 bases at J, leaving 17 bases unmatched. CDR3 length equals 17 residues. CDR3 DNA, as far as it was read: TGTGCCAGCAGGCCCCCGGGACTAAGCGCGACCTTCAATGAG. Its translation is CASRPPGLSATFNE. Given in full, the CDR3 is CASRPPGLSATFNEQFF. Variable domain in full (rest from reference TRBV28 and TRBJ2-1): DVKVTQSSRYLVKRTGEKVFLECVQDMDHENMFWYRQDPGLGLRLIYFSYDVKMKEKGDIPEGYSVSREKKERFSLILESASTNQTSMYLCASRPPGLSATFNEQFFGPGTRLTVL.

This clone came up many times. Sequencing ends 3 residues short of the CDR3 end; the germline J gene provides the rest. The genes are TRBV7-3 and TRBJ2-7, with D possibly TRBD2 on 5 matching bases. The CDR3 is 15 amino acids. Germline CDR1 and CDR2: SGHTA and FQGTGA. V lost 1 base, J lost 6 bases, and 16 bases lay in between. CDR3 in amino acids: CASSLSPASRGEQYF. The DNA read from the CDR3 is TGTGCCAGCAGCTTAAGCCCGGCTAGCCGGGGCGAG.

This clone was counted many times. The read ends 3 residues before the CDR3 terminus; that terminus is restored from the germline J gene. The chain joins TRBV7-9 to TRBJ2-7, with a weak D call TRBD2 (6 bases). V lost 3 bases, J lost 3 bases, and 15 bases lay in between. Germline CDR1 SEHNR, CDR2 FQNEAQ (reference sequence). The CDR3 has 15 residues. The CDR3 loop is CASSLGPMGGYEQYF. CDR3 DNA (partial): TGTGCCAGCAGCTTGGGCCCTATGGGGGGCTACGAG.

The sample holds many counts of this clone. The read ends 3 residues early relative to the CDR3; the germline J gene fills the gap. The chain is built from TRBV6-2 or TRBV6-3 and TRBJ2-1, with a tentative D call TRBD1 (6 bases). V lost 0 bases to trimming and J lost 2 bases, with 11 bases between them. Germline-derived CDR1 and CDR2 are MNHEY and SVGEGT. CDR3 length: 16 amino acids. CDR3 residues: CASSYSGQGPYNEQFF. Incomplete CDR3 DNA: TGTGCCAGCAGTTACTCGGGCCAGGGGCCCTACAATGAG.

This clone was observed at least ten times. The sequenced fragment ends 3 residues before the CDR3 boundary, so the rest is inferred from the germline J gene. In the same sample, other DNA sequences code for this CDR3. The rearrangement joins TRBV2 to TRBJ2-1; 8 nucleotides agree with TRBD1. The CDR3 runs 15 residues. Germline loops: CDR1 SNHLY, CDR2 FYNNEI. V lost 2 bases to trimming and J lost 5 bases; unmatched junction nucleotides: 5. The CDR3 DNA, read in part, is TGTGCCAGCAGTGAAACGGGACAGGCTAACAATGAG. Its protein is CASSETGQANNE. The whole CDR3 region reads CASSETGQANNEQFF.

This clone was recorded at least ten times. The CDR3 is cut off 3 residues early in the read; its end comes from the germline J gene. This rearrangement joins TRBV28 to TRBJ1-4; 9 bases are a match to TRBD1. The CDR3 is 14 residues long. CDR1 is MDHEN, CDR2 SYDVKM, per germline. V was clipped by 8 bases and J by 6 bases; unmatched bases: 7. The CDR3 DNA, read in part, is TGTGCCAGCCAGGACAGGGGACTTGATGAAAAA. Encoded protein: CASQDRGLDEK. The entire CDR3 protein is CASQDRGLDEKLFF.

This clone has a count of ten or more. Read data end 3 residues before the CDR3 end; the end is taken from the germline J gene. The chain links TRBV5-1 to TRBJ2-3, with 7 nucleotides matching TRBD1. Germline-derived CDR1 and CDR2 are SGHRS and YFSETQ. With V trimmed by 0 bases and J by 3 bases, 4 bases remained unmatched. The CDR3 is 15 amino acids. The CDR3 reads CASSLDRGRTDTQYF. CDR3 bases read: TGCGCCAGCAGCTTGGACAGGGGAAGGACAGATACG.

This clone was seen more than once but under ten times. The CDR3 extends 3 residues past the end of the read, so its final part is completed from the germline J gene. The rearrangement joins TRBV11-2 to TRBJ2-2; no clear D gene. V was trimmed by 5 bases and J by 8 bases, leaving 18 bases between them. Germline V gene sequence: CDR1 SGHAT, CDR2 FQNNGV. This CDR3 is built from 15 residues. The part of the CDR3 DNA that was read is TGTGCCAGCAGCCCCCTCGAGAGTTTGGCTGGGGAG. As protein: CASSPLESLAGE. The full CDR3 protein reads CASSPLESLAGELFF.

Many counts were recorded for this clone. Read data end 3 residues before the CDR3 end; the end is taken from the germline J gene. V usage is TRBV20-1 and J usage is TRBJ2-5, with 7 positions matching TRBD2. The CDR3 spans 13 residues. In germline, CDR1 is DFQATT, CDR2 SNEGSKA (reference sequence). After removal of 6 bases from V and 4 bases from J, the junction contained 8 bases not matched to a gene. The CDR3 sequence: CSASGGSRETQYF. Partial CDR3 DNA: TGCAGTGCCTCCGGGGGGAGTAGAGAGACC.

This clone was picked up a small number of times. The DNA ends 3 residues before the CDR3 does, and the rest of the CDR3 is filled in from the germline J gene. The V and J genes are TRBV5-5 and TRBJ1-5; no firm D call. Germline V gives CDR1 SGHKS, CDR2 YYEKEE (reference sequence). V was trimmed by 1 base and J by 4 bases, leaving 6 bases between them. The CDR3 length is 13 residues. The CDR3 is CASSLTMNQPQHF. CDR3 DNA (partial): TGTGCCAGCAGCTTGACAATGAATCAGCCC.

This clone was counted ten times or more. The CDR3 is cut off 3 residues early in the read; its end comes from the germline J gene. The chain employs TRBV20-1 and TRBJ2-3; D is undetermined. This CDR3 is 14 amino acids long. Trimming removed 1 base at V and 0 bases at J, with 8 bases between. CDR1 is DFQATT, CDR2 SNEGSKA, per germline (reference sequence). The sequenced CDR3 bases are TGCAGTGCTAGAGCGGTCTCTAGCACAGATACG. This gives the protein CSARAVSSTDT. The complete CDR3 protein is CSARAVSSTDTQYF.

This clone was recorded at least ten times. The CDR3 extends 3 residues past the end of the read, so its final part is completed from the germline J gene. This rearrangement joins TRBV18 to TRBJ2-5, with 7 bases lining up with TRBD1. Germline V lookup: CDR1 KGHSH, CDR2 LQKENI. CDR3 length: 15 residues. Trimming removed 0 bases from V and 2 bases from J; junction bases left unmatched: 3. The sequenced CDR3 bases are TGTGCCAGCTCACCACCAAGGGGACAGCAAGAGACC. Its translation is CASSPPRGQQET. The whole CDR3 sequence is CASSPPRGQQETQYF.

This clone was seen at least ten times. With the read ending 3 residues before the CDR3 end, the germline J gene is used to fill in that end. The rearrangement joins TRBV10-3 to TRBJ2-5; possible D gene TRBD2, 5 bases. This CDR3 is built from 12 residues. V lost 7 bases and J lost 3, with 9 bases in between. Germline lookup yields CDR1 ENHRY and CDR2 SYGVKD. CDR3 region: CAIMTKEETQYF. The CDR3 DNA, read in part, is TGTGCCATCATGACTAAGGAAGAGACC.

This clone was recorded many times. The read halts 3 residues ahead of the CDR3 end, with the missing end drawn from the germline J gene. This chain uses TRBV5-1 with TRBJ1-1; perhaps TRBD1 as D (5 bases). Germline-derived CDR1 and CDR2 are SGHRS and YFSETQ. This CDR3 comprises 14 residues. CDR3 residues: CASTPSGPGREAFF. CDR3 bases read: TGCGCCAGCACACCCTCCGGGCCAGGGAGAGAA.

The table lists this clone with many counts. The read finishes 3 residues shy of the CDR3 end, and the germline J gene is used to complete it. The chain combines TRBV11-2 with TRBJ2-2; a possible D gene is TRBD1 (6 bases). This CDR3 contains 14 residues. CDR1 and CDR2 from the germline V gene are SGHAT and FQNNGV. V was shortened by 5 bases and J by 6 bases, with 13 bases between the two germline ends. The CDR3 DNA, read in part, is TGTGCCAGCAGCCAGAACAGGGTTTCCGGGGAG. This sequence encodes CASSQNRVSGE. The CDR3 in full is CASSQNRVSGELFF.

Comments on this clone: The sequence runs out 3 residues before the end of the CDR3; the remainder is reconstructed from the germline J gene. The J gene is TRBJ2-7, the V gene TRBV7-8; TRBD1 might be the D (5 bases). The CDR3 contains 16 residues. In germline, CDR1 is SGHVS, CDR2 FQNEAQ. The V end lost 2 bases, the J end lost 0 bases, and 14 bases lay between the germline ends. The sequenced CDR3 bases are TGTGCCAGCAGCTTAAGGGGCGCGAGTGTCTCCTACGAG. Protein product: CASSLRGASVSYE. The CDR3, in full, reads CASSLRGASVSYEQYF.